A selection of T cell receptor beta chains follows, all from one sample in a study of blood T cell repertoires in COVID-19. The repertoire was sequenced with immunoSEQ multiplex PCR; TCRdb's copy has only in-frame clones and lacks some. The table lists approximately 140,000 clones, approximately 80% of them singletons, with about 7% in the top ten. Sequencing input: peripheral blood. The receptors come from a human donor in a cohort sampled during active COVID-19. CDR3s include the opening cysteine and the closing phenylalanine or tryptophan. Each record gives: clone size, V gene, J gene, D gene, CDR3 protein, CDR3 DNA. D genes are given only for firm matches. Not all rows give a size; the values are once, few, many and, for expanded clones, a class.

clone_size: few; v_call: TRBV5-1; j_call: TRBJ2-7; d_call: .; cdr3_aa: CASSLYSYEQYF; cdr3_nt: TGCGCCAGCAGCTTGTACTCCTACGAGCAGTACTTC
clone_size: .; v_call: TRBV27; j_call: TRBJ2-7; d_call: .; cdr3_aa: CASSLGQVYEQYF; cdr3_nt: TGTGCCAGCAGTTTAGGGCAGGTATACGAGCAGTACTTC
clone_size: .; v_call: TRBV11-1; j_call: TRBJ2-7; d_call: TRBD1; cdr3_aa: CASSLGQGTVREQYF; cdr3_nt: TGTGCCAGCAGCTTAGGACAGGGAACAGTACGGGAGCAGTACTTC
clone_size: once; v_call: TRBV7-2; j_call: TRBJ2-1; d_call: .; cdr3_aa: CASRDSGDVFF; cdr3_nt: TGTGCCAGCAGGGATTCAGGGGATGTGTTCTTC
clone_size: .; v_call: TRBV2; j_call: TRBJ2-2; d_call: .; cdr3_aa: CASSVSGFTGELFF; cdr3_nt: TGTGCCAGCAGTGTGTCAGGGTTCACCGGGGAGCTGTTTTTT
clone_size: .; v_call: TRBV28; j_call: TRBJ2-2; d_call: .; cdr3_aa: CATLDRGRRDTGELFF; cdr3_nt: TGTGCCACCCTGGATCGGGGTCGGAGGGACACCGGGGAGCTGTTTTTT
clone_size: .; v_call: TRBV27; j_call: TRBJ1-2; d_call: TRBD1; cdr3_aa: CASSPRDRAYTF; cdr3_nt: TGTGCCAGCAGTCCCCGGGACAGGGCCTACACCTTC
clone_size: .; v_call: TRBV7-2; j_call: TRBJ1-1; d_call: .; cdr3_aa: CASSLAGNTEAFF; cdr3_nt: TGTGCCAGCAGCTTAGCCGGGAACACTGAAGCTTTCTTT
clone_size: .; v_call: TRBV7-9; j_call: TRBJ1-2; d_call: .; cdr3_aa: CASSPNPTWGSINYGYTF; cdr3_nt: TGTGCCAGCAGCCCAAACCCGACCTGGGGCAGTATTAACTATGGCTACACCTTC
clone_size: .; v_call: TRBV20-1; j_call: TRBJ2-1; d_call: .; cdr3_aa: CSASTSRRGNEQFF; cdr3_nt: TGCAGTGCTAGTACGAGTCGAAGGGGGAATGAGCAGTTCTTC
clone_size: .; v_call: TRBV28; j_call: TRBJ1-2; d_call: .; cdr3_aa: CASSLWSRELNYGYTF; cdr3_nt: TGTGCCAGCAGTTTATGGAGCCGGGAACTTAACTATGGCTACACCTTC
clone_size: .; v_call: TRBV21-1; j_call: TRBJ1-1; d_call: .; cdr3_aa: CASIGNTEAFF; cdr3_nt: TGTGCCAGCATCGGGAACACTGAAGCTTTCTTT
clone_size: .; v_call: TRBV19; j_call: TRBJ2-3; d_call: TRBD1; cdr3_aa: CASTAPGQGLDTQYF; cdr3_nt: TGTGCCAGTACCGCCCCGGGACAGGGATTAGATACGCAGTATTTT
clone_size: .; v_call: TRBV28; j_call: TRBJ1-1; d_call: TRBD1; cdr3_aa: CASNLGQGYGNTEAFF; cdr3_nt: TGTGCCAGCAACCTAGGACAGGGATATGGGAACACTGAAGCTTTCTTT
clone_size: .; v_call: TRBV7-9; j_call: TRBJ2-2; d_call: .; cdr3_aa: CASSLSGGNTGELFF; cdr3_nt: TGTGCCAGCAGCTTATCGGGTGGTAACACCGGGGAGCTGTTTTTT
clone_size: .; v_call: TRBV2; j_call: TRBJ2-7; d_call: .; cdr3_aa: CASRAEEGIYEQYF; cdr3_nt: TGTGCCAGCAGAGCCGAGGAGGGAATATACGAGCAGTACTTC
clone_size: .; v_call: TRBV30; j_call: TRBJ2-7; d_call: .; cdr3_aa: CAWSMTTVTYEQYF; cdr3_nt: TGTGCCTGGAGTATGACTACAGTGACCTACGAGCAGTACTTC
clone_size: .; v_call: TRBV19; j_call: TRBJ2-2; d_call: TRBD1; cdr3_aa: CASSRQGTRNTGELFF; cdr3_nt: TGTGCCAGTAGTAGACAGGGAACCCGAAACACCGGGGAGCTGTTTTTT
clone_size: few; v_call: TRBV18; j_call: TRBJ1-1; d_call: .; cdr3_aa: CASSEQENTEAFF; cdr3_nt: TGTGCCAGCTCAGAGCAAGAGAACACTGAAGCTTTCTTT
clone_size: .; v_call: TRBV5-1; j_call: TRBJ2-7; d_call: .; cdr3_aa: CASSLGGGSYEQYF; cdr3_nt: TGCGCCAGCAGCTTGGGTGGCGGTTCCTACGAGCAGTACTTC
clone_size: .; v_call: TRBV18; j_call: TRBJ1-1; d_call: TRBD1; cdr3_aa: CASSSEQGAPNTEAFF; cdr3_nt: TGTGCCAGCTCATCGGAACAGGGGGCACCGAACACTGAAGCTTTCTTT
clone_size: once; v_call: TRBV5-6; j_call: TRBJ1-6; d_call: .; cdr3_aa: CASSSLRDNSPLHF; cdr3_nt: TGTGCCAGCAGCAGCCTCAGGGATAATTCACCCCTCCACTTT
clone_size: .; v_call: TRBV7-2; j_call: TRBJ2-2; d_call: TRBD1; cdr3_aa: CASSFTTGTNTGELFF; cdr3_nt: TGTGCCAGCAGCTTCACGACAGGGACGAACACCGGGGAGCTGTTTTTT
clone_size: .; v_call: TRBV24-1; j_call: TRBJ2-2; d_call: TRBD2; cdr3_aa: CATSDLAGGNTGELFF; cdr3_nt: TGTGCCACCAGTGATTTAGCGGGGGGGAACACCGGGGAGCTGTTTTTT
clone_size: .; v_call: TRBV3-1/TRBV3-2; j_call: TRBJ1-3; d_call: .; cdr3_aa: CASSYRSSGNTIYF; cdr3_nt: TGTGCCAGCAGTTACAGGTCTTCGGGAAACACCATATATTTT
clone_size: .; v_call: TRBV5-1; j_call: TRBJ1-6; d_call: .; cdr3_aa: CASSPTRASPLHF; cdr3_nt: TGCGCCAGCAGTCCAACCAGGGCTTCACCCCTCCACTTT
clone_size: .; v_call: TRBV27; j_call: TRBJ2-1; d_call: .; cdr3_aa: CASSLFRGSHEQFF; cdr3_nt: TGTGCCAGCAGTTTATTTCGGGGAAGTCATGAGCAGTTCTTC
clone_size: once; v_call: TRBV5-6; j_call: TRBJ2-5; d_call: TRBD1; cdr3_aa: CASSLGQGETQYF; cdr3_nt: TGTGCCAGCAGCCTCGGACAGGGGGAGACCCAGTACTTC
clone_size: .; v_call: TRBV3-1/TRBV3-2; j_call: TRBJ1-1; d_call: .; cdr3_aa: CASSAGFDEAFF; cdr3_nt: TGTGCCAGCAGCGCAGGGTTTGATGAAGCTTTCTTT
clone_size: .; v_call: TRBV10-1; j_call: TRBJ1-5; d_call: .; cdr3_aa: CATNRDGRPRKSSNQPQHF; cdr3_nt: TGCGCCACCAACCGGGATGGGCGGCCCCGGAAAAGTAGCAATCAGCCCCAGCATTTT
clone_size: once; v_call: TRBV30; j_call: TRBJ2-2; d_call: .; cdr3_aa: CAWSVGEGELFF; cdr3_nt: TGTGCCTGGAGTGTCGGAGAGGGGGAGCTGTTTTTT
clone_size: .; v_call: TRBV4-2; j_call: TRBJ2-2; d_call: .; cdr3_aa: CASSQDSRRAGELFF; cdr3_nt: TGTGCCAGCAGCCAAGATTCTAGGCGGGCCGGGGAGCTGTTTTTT
clone_size: .; v_call: TRBV6-6; j_call: TRBJ1-1; d_call: TRBD1; cdr3_aa: CASTPSDRASTEAFF; cdr3_nt: TGTGCCAGCACCCCGTCGGACAGGGCGTCCACTGAAGCTTTCTTT
clone_size: .; v_call: TRBV4-3; j_call: TRBJ2-3; d_call: TRBD2; cdr3_aa: CASSQTVLTSGGANTDTQYF; cdr3_nt: TGCGCCAGCAGCCAAACGGTTTTAACTAGCGGGGGGGCCAACACAGATACGCAGTATTTT
clone_size: .; v_call: TRBV5-5; j_call: TRBJ1-3; d_call: .; cdr3_aa: CASSTGVGSGNTIYF; cdr3_nt: TGTGCCAGCAGCACCGGAGTTGGGTCTGGAAACACCATATATTTT
clone_size: .; v_call: TRBV4-3; j_call: TRBJ1-5; d_call: .; cdr3_aa: CASSQDGGYQPQHF; cdr3_nt: TGCGCCAGCAGCCAAGATGGGGGGTATCAGCCCCAGCATTTT
clone_size: .; v_call: TRBV9; j_call: TRBJ1-1; d_call: .; cdr3_aa: CASGAGVMNTEAFF; cdr3_nt: TGTGCCAGCGGGGCGGGGGTCATGAACACTGAAGCTTTCTTT
clone_size: .; v_call: TRBV5-8; j_call: TRBJ1-2; d_call: TRBD1; cdr3_aa: CASSSAGTGIFFNYGYTF; cdr3_nt: TGTGCCAGCAGCTCCGCCGGGACAGGGATATTTTTTAACTATGGCTACACCTTC
clone_size: .; v_call: TRBV28; j_call: TRBJ1-3; d_call: .; cdr3_aa: CASSPGGARRGNTIYF; cdr3_nt: TGTGCCAGTTCTCCCGGGGGGGCGCGACGTGGAAACACCATATATTTT
clone_size: .; v_call: TRBV4-3; j_call: TRBJ1-4; d_call: .; cdr3_aa: CASSQRGGAGEVANEKLFF; cdr3_nt: TGCGCCAGCAGCCAAAGAGGGGGGGCAGGGGAGGTGGCTAATGAAAAACTGTTTTTT
clone_size: .; v_call: TRBV11-3; j_call: TRBJ2-7; d_call: TRBD1; cdr3_aa: CASSRQGGGEQYF; cdr3_nt: TGTGCCAGCAGCAGACAGGGTGGAGGCGAGCAGTACTTC
clone_size: .; v_call: TRBV28; j_call: TRBJ1-2; d_call: .; cdr3_aa: CASSLTLGGAGYTF; cdr3_nt: TGTGCCAGCAGTTTAACGCTAGGAGGGGCTGGCTACACCTTC
clone_size: .; v_call: TRBV11-2; j_call: TRBJ2-3; d_call: .; cdr3_aa: CASSFRKGRPDTQYF; cdr3_nt: TGTGCCAGCAGCTTTAGAAAGGGGCGACCAGATACGCAGTATTTT
clone_size: .; v_call: TRBV20-1; j_call: TRBJ2-1; d_call: .; cdr3_aa: CSASGLALVHEQFF; cdr3_nt: TGCAGTGCTAGTGGTCTAGCCTTGGTCCATGAGCAGTTCTTC
clone_size: .; v_call: TRBV10-3; j_call: TRBJ1-2; d_call: TRBD1; cdr3_aa: CALGQKTGGWYGYTF; cdr3_nt: TGTGCCCTGGGGCAAAAGACAGGGGGCTGGTATGGCTACACCTTC
clone_size: .; v_call: TRBV18; j_call: TRBJ1-3; d_call: .; cdr3_aa: CASSPKSSGNTIYF; cdr3_nt: TGTGCCAGCTCACCTAAGAGCTCTGGAAACACCATATATTTT
clone_size: .; v_call: TRBV6-5; j_call: TRBJ1-1; d_call: .; cdr3_aa: CASRVSTVLTEAFF; cdr3_nt: TGTGCCAGCAGGGTTTCTACGGTGTTGACTGAAGCTTTCTTT
clone_size: .; v_call: TRBV7-3; j_call: TRBJ1-2; d_call: .; cdr3_aa: CASSPDSGGYTF; cdr3_nt: TGTGCCAGCAGCCCTGATAGCGGTGGCTACACCTTC
clone_size: .; v_call: TRBV20-1; j_call: TRBJ1-2; d_call: .; cdr3_aa: CSASLGAAYGYTF; cdr3_nt: TGCAGTGCTAGTTTGGGGGCCGCGTATGGCTACACCTTC
clone_size: .; v_call: TRBV10-3; j_call: TRBJ2-7; d_call: .; cdr3_aa: CAISENSYEQYF; cdr3_nt: TGTGCCATCTCAGAAAACTCCTACGAGCAGTACTTC
clone_size: .; v_call: TRBV9; j_call: TRBJ2-2; d_call: TRBD2; cdr3_aa: CASSVASGGAGELFF; cdr3_nt: TGTGCCAGCAGCGTGGCCAGCGGGGGGGCCGGGGAGCTGTTTTTT
clone_size: .; v_call: TRBV5-1; j_call: TRBJ2-1; d_call: TRBD1; cdr3_aa: CASSGWDRGLNEQFF; cdr3_nt: TGCGCCAGCAGCGGCTGGGACAGGGGGCTCAATGAGCAGTTCTTC
clone_size: .; v_call: TRBV7-9; j_call: TRBJ2-7; d_call: TRBD1; cdr3_aa: CASSLGTGQEQYF; cdr3_nt: TGTGCCAGCAGTCTAGGGACAGGGCAGGAGCAGTACTTC
clone_size: .; v_call: TRBV11-2; j_call: TRBJ1-2; d_call: .; cdr3_aa: CASSLEWASYGYTF; cdr3_nt: TGTGCCAGCAGCTTAGAGTGGGCAAGCTATGGCTACACCTTC
clone_size: .; v_call: TRBV6-2/TRBV6-3; j_call: TRBJ2-5; d_call: TRBD1; cdr3_aa: CASSSGTGRGTQYF; cdr3_nt: TGTGCCAGCAGTTCTGGGACAGGCCGGGGGACCCAGTACTTC